This T cell receptor beta chain was found in a study of spatial heterogeneity in lung cancer. In the study overall: Samples were obtained from some 70 donors, all untreated early-stage non-small cell lung cancer patients. Sequencing was performed on follow-up PBMC samples when available, collected at a median of around two years after resection.

A word on this clonotype: Antigen: not known.

Time point specified: blood at routine non-recurrence follow-up after resection. Researchers sequenced whole RNA taken from tumor, nontumor lung or frozen PBMC without sorting. The CDR3 runs to 16 residues. V shed 4 bases, J shed 6 bases, and the junction held 12 bases outside the gene matches. Germline-derived CDR1 and CDR2 are SGDLS and YYNGEE. Overall study findings and caveats: Relative to follow-up, resection was when ubiquitous expanded tumor TCRs appeared more in blood.

TCRdb recomputed calls from the 5' RACE reads with MiXCR, one row per CDR3 protein. The repertoire holds approximately 70,000 distinct CDR3 sequences, with nearly 9% as singletons. Sequenced material: PBMCs, taken at follow-up. This sequence originates from a female donor with early-stage non-small cell lung cancer. This chain connects TRBV9 to TRBJ2-2, with 7 positions matching TRBD1. The CDR3 bases are TGTGCCAGCAGCCAGGCCGGGACAGTCAATTCCGGGGAGCTGTTTTTT. Its protein is CASSQAGTVNSGELFF.